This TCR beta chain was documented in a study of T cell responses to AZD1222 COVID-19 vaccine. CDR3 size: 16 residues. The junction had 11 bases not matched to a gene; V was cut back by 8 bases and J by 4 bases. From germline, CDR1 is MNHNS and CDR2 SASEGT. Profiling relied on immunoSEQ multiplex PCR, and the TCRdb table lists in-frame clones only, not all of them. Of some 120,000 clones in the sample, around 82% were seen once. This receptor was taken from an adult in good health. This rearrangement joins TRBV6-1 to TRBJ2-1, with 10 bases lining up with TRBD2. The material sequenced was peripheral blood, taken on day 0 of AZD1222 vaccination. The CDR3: CASRGLAGASYNEQFF. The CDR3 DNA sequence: TGTGCCAGCCGTGGGCTAGCGGGAGCCTCTTACAATGAGCAGTTCTTC.